This T cell receptor (beta chain) was identified during a study of cytomegalovirus exposure and HLA in healthy donors. The wider study: Counted in an early data release were roughly 87 million unique TCRs from HLA-typed donors. Regarding the study as a whole: Later work associated fewer than 20,000 TCR beta sequences with HLA alleles at 0.05 false discovery rate. Most TCR sequences were rare, but some public TCRs occurred in many donors.

The CDR3 has 15 amino acids. V dropped 0 bases and J dropped 5 bases, with 13 bases sitting between them. The germline CDR1 and CDR2 sequences are ENHRY and SYGVKD. Remarks on this clone: The antigen is not known.

The study ran its PCR with 60 Vbeta and 13 Jbeta primers. This table comes from immunoSEQ multiplex PCR, and its TCRdb copy is limited to in-frame clones, with some not included. The sample shows about 130,000 clones, 81% of them seen only once. The sequencing sample was made of PBMCs. The sequence came from a man between 18 and 35 years old in good health and CMV-seropositive. The chain joins TRBV10-3 to TRBJ1-1; D unclear. The CDR3 region is CAISESRGFGTEAFF. The DNA of the CDR3 is TGTGCCATCAGTGAGTCGCGGGGATTCGGAACTGAAGCTTTCTTT.